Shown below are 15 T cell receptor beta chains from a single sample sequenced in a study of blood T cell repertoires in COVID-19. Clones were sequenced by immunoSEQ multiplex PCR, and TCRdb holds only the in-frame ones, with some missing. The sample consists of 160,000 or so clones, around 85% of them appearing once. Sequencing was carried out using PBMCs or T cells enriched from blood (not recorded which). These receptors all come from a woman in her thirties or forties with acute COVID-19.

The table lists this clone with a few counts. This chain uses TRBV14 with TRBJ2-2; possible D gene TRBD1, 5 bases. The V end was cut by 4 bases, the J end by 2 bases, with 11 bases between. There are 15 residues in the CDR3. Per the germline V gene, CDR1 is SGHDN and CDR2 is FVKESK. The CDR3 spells CASSLATGNTGELFF. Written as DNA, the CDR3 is TGTGCCAGCAGCCTCGCTACAGGCAACACCGGGGAGCTGTTTTTT.

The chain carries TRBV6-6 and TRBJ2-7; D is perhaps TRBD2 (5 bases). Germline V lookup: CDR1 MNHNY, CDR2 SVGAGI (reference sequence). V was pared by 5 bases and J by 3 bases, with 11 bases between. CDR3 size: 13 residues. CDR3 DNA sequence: TGTGCCAGCAGTCCGCGGGCCCACTACGAGCAGTACTTC. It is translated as CASSPRAHYEQYF.

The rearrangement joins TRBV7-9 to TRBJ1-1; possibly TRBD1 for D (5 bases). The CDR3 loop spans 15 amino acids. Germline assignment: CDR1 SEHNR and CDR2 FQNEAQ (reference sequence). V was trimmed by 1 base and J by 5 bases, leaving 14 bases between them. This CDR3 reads CASSLGGASDTEAFF. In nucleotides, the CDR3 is TGTGCCAGCAGCTTAGGGGGCGCGTCGGATACTGAAGCTTTCTTT.

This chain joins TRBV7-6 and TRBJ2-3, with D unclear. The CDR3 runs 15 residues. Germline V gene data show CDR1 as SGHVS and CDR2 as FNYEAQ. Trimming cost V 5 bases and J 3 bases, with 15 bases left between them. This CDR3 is CASSPGGALTDTQYF. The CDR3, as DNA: TGTGCCAGCAGCCCTGGCGGCGCGTTGACAGATACGCAGTATTTT.

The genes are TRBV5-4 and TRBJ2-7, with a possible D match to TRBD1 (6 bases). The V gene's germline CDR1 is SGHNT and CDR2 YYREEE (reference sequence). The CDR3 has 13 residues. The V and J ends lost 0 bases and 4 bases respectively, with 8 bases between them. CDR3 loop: CASSLDREYEQYF. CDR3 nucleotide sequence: TGTGCCAGCAGCTTGGACAGGGAATACGAGCAGTACTTC.

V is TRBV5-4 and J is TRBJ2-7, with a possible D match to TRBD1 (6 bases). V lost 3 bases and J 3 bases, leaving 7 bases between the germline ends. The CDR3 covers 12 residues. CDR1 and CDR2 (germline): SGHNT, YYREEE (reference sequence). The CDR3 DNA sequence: TGTGCCAGCAGCTGGGGGCACTACGAGCAGTACTTC. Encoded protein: CASSWGHYEQYF.

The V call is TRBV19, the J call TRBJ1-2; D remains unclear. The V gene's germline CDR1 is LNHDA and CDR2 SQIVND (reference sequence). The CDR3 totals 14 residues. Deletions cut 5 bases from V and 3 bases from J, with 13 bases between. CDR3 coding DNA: TGTGCCAGTAGTGTAACAGAACCGTACTATGGCTACACCTTC. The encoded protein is CASSVTEPYYGYTF.

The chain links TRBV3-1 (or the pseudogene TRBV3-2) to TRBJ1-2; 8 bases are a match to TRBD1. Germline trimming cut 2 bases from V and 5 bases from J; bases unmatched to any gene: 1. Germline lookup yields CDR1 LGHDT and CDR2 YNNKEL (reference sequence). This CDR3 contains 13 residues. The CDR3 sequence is CASSQQGAYGYTF. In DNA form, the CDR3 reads TGTGCCAGCAGCCAACAGGGGGCGTATGGCTACACCTTC.

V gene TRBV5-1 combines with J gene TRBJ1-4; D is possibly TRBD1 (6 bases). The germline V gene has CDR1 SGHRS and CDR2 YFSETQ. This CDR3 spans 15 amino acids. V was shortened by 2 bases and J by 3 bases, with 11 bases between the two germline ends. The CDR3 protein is CASSFGGRANEKLFF. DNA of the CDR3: TGCGCCAGCAGCTTTGGGGGCCGGGCTAATGAAAAACTGTTTTTT.

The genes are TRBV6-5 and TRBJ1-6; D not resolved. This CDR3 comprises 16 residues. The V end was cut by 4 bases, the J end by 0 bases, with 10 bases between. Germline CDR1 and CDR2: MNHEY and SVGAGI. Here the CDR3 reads CASSSSPGSYNSPLHF. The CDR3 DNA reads TGTGCCAGCAGTTCCTCGCCGGGCTCCTATAATTCACCCCTCCACTTT.

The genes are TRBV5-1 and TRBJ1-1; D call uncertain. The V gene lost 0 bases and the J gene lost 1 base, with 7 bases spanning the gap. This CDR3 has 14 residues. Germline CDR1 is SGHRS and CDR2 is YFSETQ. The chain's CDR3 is CASSLDSGNTEAFF. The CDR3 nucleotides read TGCGCCAGCAGCTTGGACAGTGGGAACACTGAAGCTTTCTTT.

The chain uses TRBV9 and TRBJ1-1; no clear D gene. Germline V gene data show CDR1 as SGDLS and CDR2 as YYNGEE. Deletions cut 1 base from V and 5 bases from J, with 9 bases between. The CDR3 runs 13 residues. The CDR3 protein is CASSVHDRTEAFF. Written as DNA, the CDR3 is TGTGCCAGCAGCGTACATGATCGGACTGAAGCTTTCTTT.

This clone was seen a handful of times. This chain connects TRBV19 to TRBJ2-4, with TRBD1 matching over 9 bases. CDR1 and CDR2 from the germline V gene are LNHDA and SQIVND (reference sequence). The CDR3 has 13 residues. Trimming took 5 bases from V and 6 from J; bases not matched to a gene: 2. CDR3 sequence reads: CASSPGQGNIQYF. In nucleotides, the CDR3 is TGTGCCAGTAGTCCGGGACAGGGAAACATTCAGTACTTC.

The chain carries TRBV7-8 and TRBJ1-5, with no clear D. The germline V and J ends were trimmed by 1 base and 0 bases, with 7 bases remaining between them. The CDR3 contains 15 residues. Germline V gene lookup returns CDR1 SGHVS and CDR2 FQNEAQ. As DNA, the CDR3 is TGTGCCAGCAGCTTAGTGGCCCATAGCAATCAGCCCCAGCATTTT. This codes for CASSLVAHSNQPQHF. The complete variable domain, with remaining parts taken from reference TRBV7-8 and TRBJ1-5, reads GAGVSQSPRYKVAKRGQDVALRCDPISGHVSLFWYQQALGQGPEFLTYFQNEAQLDKSGLPSDRFFAERPEGSVSTLKIQRTQQEDSAVYLCASSLVAHSNQPQHFGDGTRLSIL.

CDR3 protein: CASSEPDRDISYEQYV. CDR3 DNA sequence: TGTGCCAGCAGCGAACCCGACCGGGACATCTCCTACGAGCAGTACGTC. The V call is TRBV21-1, the J call TRBJ2-7; the table assigns TRBD1, which was not confirmed against the DNA. TRBV21-1 is a pseudogene locus. The length of the CDR3 is 16 residues.